This T cell receptor beta chain was recorded in a study of graft-versus-host responses after intestinal transplantation. Findings of the study overall: GvH clones occurred in recipient marrow; some first appeared in ileum or blood. Graft-donor T cell macrochimerism coincided with high graft-versus-host to host-versus-graft clonal ratios in allografts.

Concerning this clone: Its target is not known.

Clones were read by immunoSEQ multiplex PCR, and TCRdb kept only the in-frame ones, dropping some. Of over 65,000 clones listed, 91% are singletons. This CDR3 has 13 residues. Per germline, CDR1 KGHSH and CDR2 LQKENI. V gave up 8 bases and J gave up 7 bases; unmatched junction bases: 5. This TCR came from a human donor who received an intestinal transplant. The gene calls are TRBV18 and TRBJ2-4; 10 bases agree with TRBD2. The sequenced sample was unstimulated CD4+ T cells sorted from spleen or lymph node cells, obtained before intestinal transplant. CDR3 sequence (DNA): TGTGCCAGCCGACTAGCGGGTGGGAACATTCAGTACTTC. The encoded protein is CASRLAGGNIQYF.